The 13 T cell receptor beta chains presented below share a single source sample, sequenced in a study of T cell responses to AZD1222 COVID-19 vaccine. The data were produced by immunoSEQ multiplex PCR, yet TCRdb's version contains in-frame clones alone and is incomplete. This table holds fewer than 150,000 clones, over 85% found once. Sequencing used peripheral blood, obtained on day 0 of AZD1222 vaccination. The origin of the receptors is an adult in good health.

V gene TRBV6-4 combines with J gene TRBJ1-1; D unclear. V lost 3 bases and J lost 6, with 20 bases in between. Germline CDR1 reads MRHNA; CDR2 reads SNTAGT. The CDR3 contains 16 residues. CDR3 sequence reads: CASSETEVGNRAEAFF. The DNA for the CDR3 is TGTGCCAGCAGTGAGACGGAAGTAGGGAATAGGGCTGAAGCTTTCTTT.

The chain carries TRBV19 and TRBJ1-6; 9 nucleotides agree with TRBD1. Germline CDR1 is LNHDA and CDR2 is SQIVND (reference sequence). The CDR3 spans 13 residues. The trim removed 9 bases at V and 9 bases at J, leaving 6 bases unmatched. DNA for the CDR3: TGTGCCAGCAAGGGACAGGGTAGTTCACCCCTCCACTTT. It yields the protein CASKGQGSSPLHF.

The chain links TRBV7-2 to TRBJ1-2; TRBD1 matches 11 bases. V dropped 2 bases and J dropped 4; count of bases not matched to a gene: 9. Germline V CDR1 and CDR2: SGHTA, FQGNSA. The CDR3 has 17 residues. The CDR3: CASSLQGLGTGGYGYTF. CDR3 DNA: TGTGCCAGCAGCTTACAGGGGTTAGGGACAGGGGGCTATGGCTACACCTTC.

The chain is built from TRBV5-1 and TRBJ2-1; no firm D call. Germline V gene data show CDR1 as SGHRS and CDR2 as YFSETQ. V was trimmed by 7 bases and J by 6 bases, leaving 8 bases between them. The CDR3 covers 11 residues. CDR3 coding DNA: TGCGCCAGCGCTACCGCCAATGAGCAGTTCTTC. Translation: CASATANEQFF.

CDR3 protein: CASSLGQADTQYF. CDR3 coding DNA: TGCGCCAGCAGCTTGGGACAGGCAGATACGCAGTATTTT. This chain links TRBV5-1 with TRBJ2-3, with D possibly being TRBD1 (6 bases). The CDR3 is made up of 13 amino acids. Trimming shortened V by 0 bases and J by 4 bases, and 6 bases separated the two germline ends. The V gene's germline CDR1 is SGHRS and CDR2 YFSETQ.

The chain couples TRBV27 to TRBJ2-5, with 14 bases identical to TRBD2. The CDR3 spans 18 residues. Per the germline V gene, CDR1 is MNHEY and CDR2 is SMNVEV (reference sequence). The ends lost 7 bases at V and 5 bases at J; junction bases unmatched: 15. In DNA, the CDR3 is TGTGCCAGCAAGCCCACGATTCCGGGACTAGCGGGGGTGGAGACCCAGTACTTC. Its protein is CASKPTIPGLAGVETQYF.

This clone was counted only a few times. V and J are TRBV30 and TRBJ1-2; D is undetermined. CDR1 and CDR2 from the germline V gene are GTSNPN and SVGIG (reference sequence). The V and J ends lost 4 bases and 2 bases respectively, with 2 bases between them. The CDR3 spans 10 residues. The CDR3 DNA is TGTGCCTGGACAAACTATGGCTACACCTTC. This gives the protein CAWTNYGYTF.

The V gene is TRBV19, the J gene TRBJ1-5; 7 bases match TRBD1. Germline V gives CDR1 LNHDA, CDR2 SQIVND (reference sequence). The CDR3 loop spans 16 amino acids. Germline trimming cut 9 bases from V and 0 bases from J; bases unmatched to any gene: 11. The CDR3: CASRRTGRISNQPQHF. CDR3 in DNA: TGTGCCAGCAGAAGGACAGGAAGGATTAGCAATCAGCCCCAGCATTTT.

The chain links TRBV10-3 to TRBJ2-3; tentative D call: TRBD2 (7 bases). Trimming took 3 bases from V and 0 from J, leaving 19 bases between them. Germline V lookup: CDR1 ENHRY, CDR2 SYGVKD. The CDR3 consists of 18 residues. CDR3: CAISDWGPSGPSTDTQYF. The CDR3 coding sequence is TGTGCCATCAGTGATTGGGGGCCTAGCGGACCGAGCACAGATACGCAGTATTTT.

The chain couples TRBV19 to TRBJ1-5; 7 bases align to TRBD1. The germline gives CDR1 LNHDA, CDR2 SQIVND (reference sequence). J gave up 4 bases and V 6 bases, and 9 bases lay outside the gene matches. This CDR3 is 15 amino acids long. CDR3 protein: CASSPNPGQNQPQHF. The CDR3 nucleotides read TGTGCCAGTAGCCCCAATCCGGGACAGAATCAGCCCCAGCATTTT.

The chain couples TRBV19 to TRBJ1-4, with TRBD1 as a possible D gene (5 bases). The V and J ends lost 3 bases and 3 bases respectively, with 14 bases between them. This CDR3 spans 16 amino acids. Germline CDR1 reads LNHDA; CDR2 reads SQIVND (reference sequence). The CDR3 here is CASSISTEGPNEKLFF. The CDR3 DNA reads TGTGCCAGTAGTATCAGTACAGAGGGACCTAATGAAAAACTGTTTTTT.

The rearrangement uses TRBV28 and TRBJ1-5; a possible D gene is TRBD1 (6 bases). The CDR3 loop spans 15 amino acids. Germline V gene sequence: CDR1 MDHEN, CDR2 SYDVKM. Trimming left V 6 bases short and J 5 bases short, with 17 bases between. The CDR3 spells CASRKDSDLDQPQHF. CDR3 DNA: TGTGCCAGCAGGAAGGACAGTGACCTCGATCAGCCCCAGCATTTT.

V is TRBV5-4 and J is TRBJ2-1, with a tentative D call TRBD1 (5 bases). Germline loops: CDR1 SGHNT, CDR2 YYREEE (reference sequence). The germline V and J ends were trimmed by 0 bases and 1 base, with 8 bases remaining between them. This CDR3 region has 15 residues. The CDR3 is CASSLDGQSYNEQFF. CDR3 DNA sequence: TGTGCCAGCAGCTTGGACGGACAATCCTACAATGAGCAGTTCTTC.